Listed here are 17 T cell receptor beta chains from one sample, sequenced in a study of blood T cell repertoires in COVID-19. Some clones are missing from TCRdb's copy, which holds only in-frame ones; the method was immunoSEQ multiplex PCR. The data hold hundreds of thousands of clones, with about four fifths observed a single time. Sequencing was carried out using PBMCs or T cells enriched from blood (not recorded which). Every receptor here comes from a middle-aged woman who had recovered from COVID-19.

CDR3 amino acids: CASSQRDTGHTEAFF. In DNA, the CDR3 is TGTGCCAGCAGCCAACGAGACACTGGGCACACTGAAGCTTTCTTT. The rearrangement uses TRBV3-1 (or the pseudogene TRBV3-2) and TRBJ1-1; D remains unclear. This CDR3 spans 15 amino acids. CDR1 and CDR2 from the germline V gene are LGHDT and YNNKEL (reference sequence). V was clipped by 2 bases and J by 3 bases, with 13 bases between them.

This sequence joins TRBV7-9 and TRBJ2-2; 7 bases align to TRBD1. This CDR3 contains 17 residues. Trimming removed 6 bases from V and 3 bases from J; junction bases left unmatched: 13. Germline V gene lookup returns CDR1 SEHNR and CDR2 FQNEAQ (reference sequence). CDR3 loop: CASSNRNRGGDTGELFF. The CDR3 DNA follows: TGTGCCAGCAGTAATCGAAACAGGGGTGGCGACACCGGGGAGCTGTTTTTT.

This chain connects TRBV7-8 to TRBJ2-5; D gene ambiguous. V gave up 3 bases and J gave up 5 bases, with 10 bases separating them. The CDR3 is 13 residues long. Germline-derived CDR1 and CDR2 are SGHVS and FQNEAQ. CDR3 bases: TGTGCCAGCAGCTTCCCTTCGGAGGAGACCCAGTACTTC. Translating it yields CASSFPSEETQYF. Drawing the rest from reference TRBV7-8 and TRBJ2-5, the complete variable domain is GAGVSQSPRYKVAKRGQDVALRCDPISGHVSLFWYQQALGQGPEFLTYFQNEAQLDKSGLPSDRFFAERPEGSVSTLKIQRTQQEDSAVYLCASSFPSEETQYFGPGTRLLVL.

CDR3 loop: CASSPGGGGRRETQYF. The CDR3 nucleotides are TGTGCCAGCAGCCCCGGAGGTGGCGGGAGGAGAGAGACCCAGTACTTC. V is TRBV3-1 (or the pseudogene TRBV3-2) and J is TRBJ2-5; 8 bases map to TRBD2. The trim removed 4 bases at V and 4 bases at J, leaving 11 bases unmatched. This CDR3 comprises 16 residues. Germline V lookup: CDR1 LGHDT, CDR2 YNNKEL (reference sequence).

This clone has only a few counts. This chain links TRBV12-3 or TRBV12-4 with TRBJ1-2, with a tentative D call TRBD1 (5 bases). V dropped 5 bases and J dropped 4 bases, with 11 bases sitting between them. The CDR3 has 13 amino acids. CDR3 bases: TGTGCCAGCAGTCTACAGGATTCCTATGGCTACACCTTC. As protein: CASSLQDSYGYTF.

The J gene is TRBJ2-2, the V gene TRBV10-1, with 7 nucleotides matching TRBD2. J lost 3 bases, V lost 0 bases, and 7 bases had no gene match. This CDR3 contains 17 residues. Per the germline V gene, CDR1 is WNHNN and CDR2 is SYGVQD (reference sequence). The CDR3 bases are TGCGCCAGCAGTGAGTCGAAGTGGGGGGGAGACACCGGGGAGCTGTTTTTT. Translating gives CASSESKWGGDTGELFF.

V gene TRBV6-6 combines with J gene TRBJ1-6; the D is unclear. This CDR3 has 16 residues. The germline gives CDR1 MNHNY, CDR2 SVGAGI (reference sequence). Trimming removed 5 bases at V and 0 bases at J, with 11 bases between. CDR3 in DNA: TGTGCCAGCAGTCCCGAGATTCCCTCCTATAATTCACCCCTCCACTTT. Its protein product is CASSPEIPSYNSPLHF.

The CDR3 DNA is TGCAGCGTCCAAGGCGGGACTAGCGGGAGTAAGGAGACCCAGTACTTC. Its translation is CSVQGGTSGSKETQYF. The rearrangement uses TRBV29-1 and TRBJ2-5; 14 nucleotides agree with TRBD2. The germline V gene has CDR1 SQVTM and CDR2 ANQGSEA. The CDR3 has 16 amino acids. V shed 6 bases, J shed 5 bases, and the junction held 11 bases outside the gene matches.

The chain recombines TRBV6-5 with TRBJ2-7, with TRBD1 as a possible D gene (6 bases). The CDR3 has 13 amino acids. The ends were cut back, 10 bases at V and 3 bases at J, with 16 bases in the middle. The germline V gene encodes CDR1 MNHEY and CDR2 SVGAGI. Here the CDR3 reads CANWGRDNYEQYF. The CDR3 DNA follows: TGTGCCAACTGGGGCCGGGACAACTACGAGCAGTACTTC.

The rearrangement links TRBV5-1 to TRBJ2-2; D possibly corresponds to TRBD1 (5 bases). The germline CDR1 and CDR2 sequences are SGHRS and YFSETQ. V was pared by 0 bases and J by 4 bases, with 10 bases between. This CDR3 has 15 residues. The DNA of the CDR3 is TGCGCCAGCAGCTTGGACCAGGGTAGCACCGGGGAGCTGTTTTTT. Encoded protein: CASSLDQGSTGELFF.

The chain joins TRBV10-2 to TRBJ1-1, with D tentatively TRBD1 (6 bases). The CDR3 totals 15 residues. V was cut by 5 bases and J by 1 base, with 14 bases left in between. Germline-derived CDR1 and CDR2 are WSHSY and SAAADI. The CDR3 DNA reads as TGCGCCAGCAGTAACCAGGGGCCCGCGAACACTGAAGCTTTCTTT. It translates to CASSNQGPANTEAFF.

The chain has TRBV9 and TRBJ2-7; 8 nucleotides align to TRBD2. Per germline, CDR1 SGDLS and CDR2 YYNGEE. The CDR3 spans 15 residues. V lost 0 bases to trimming and J lost 0 bases; unmatched junction nucleotides: 2. The CDR3 protein is CASSVGSGSSYEQYF. CDR3 sequence (DNA): TGTGCCAGCAGCGTAGGAAGCGGGAGCTCCTACGAGCAGTACTTC.

The chain employs TRBV19 and TRBJ2-7, with D unresolved. The germline V and J ends were trimmed by 3 bases and 0 bases, with 12 bases remaining between them. Looked up from germline, CDR1 is LNHDA and CDR2 is SQIVND (reference sequence). This CDR3 contains 15 residues. The CDR3 loop reads CASSIAPVSSYEQYF. DNA for the CDR3: TGTGCCAGTAGTATCGCCCCTGTCAGCTCCTACGAGCAGTACTTC.

V usage is TRBV7-2 and J usage is TRBJ2-3; tentatively, D is TRBD1 (6 bases). The CDR3 is made up of 15 amino acids. The ends were cut back, 3 bases at V and 4 bases at J, with 14 bases in the middle. Germline values: CDR1 SGHTA, CDR2 FQGNSA. The CDR3 nucleotides read TGTGCCAGCAGCTTTCAAACAGGGTGGGCAGATACGCAGTATTTT. It codes for CASSFQTGWADTQYF.

This clone occurred a few times. The chain joins TRBV4-2 to TRBJ2-7; D ambiguous. Germline V lookup: CDR1 LGHNA, CDR2 YNFKEQ. V lost 0 bases and J lost 1, with 10 bases in between. The CDR3 covers 15 residues. The CDR3 DNA is TGTGCCAGCAGCCAAGATCCAGGTTCTTCCTACGAGCAGTACTTC. This codes for CASSQDPGSSYEQYF.

V gene TRBV6-5 combines with J gene TRBJ2-1; D perhaps matches TRBD1 (6 bases). This CDR3 has 16 residues. CDR1 and CDR2 from the germline V gene are MNHEY and SVGAGI. V was pared by 0 bases and J by 0 bases, with 9 bases between. This chain's CDR3 is CASSYSGRGSYNEQFF. The CDR3 DNA is TGTGCCAGCAGTTACTCGGGCAGGGGCTCCTACAATGAGCAGTTCTTC.

V is TRBV2 and J is TRBJ2-3; TRBD1 matches 9 bases. V was clipped by 6 bases and J by 5 bases; unmatched bases: 9. This CDR3 comprises 15 residues. The germline gives CDR1 SNHLY, CDR2 FYNNEI. The CDR3 protein is CASSVPGQGLDTQYF. In nucleotides, the CDR3 is TGTGCCAGCAGCGTCCCGGGACAGGGTCTAGATACGCAGTATTTT. Together with reference TRBV2 and TRBJ2-3, the CDR3 gives the full variable domain: EPEVTQTPSHQVTQMGQEVILRCVPISNHLYFYWYRQILGQKVEFLVSFYNNEISEKSEIFDDQFSVERPDGSNFTLKIRSTKLEDSAMYFCASSVPGQGLDTQYFGPGTRLTVL.